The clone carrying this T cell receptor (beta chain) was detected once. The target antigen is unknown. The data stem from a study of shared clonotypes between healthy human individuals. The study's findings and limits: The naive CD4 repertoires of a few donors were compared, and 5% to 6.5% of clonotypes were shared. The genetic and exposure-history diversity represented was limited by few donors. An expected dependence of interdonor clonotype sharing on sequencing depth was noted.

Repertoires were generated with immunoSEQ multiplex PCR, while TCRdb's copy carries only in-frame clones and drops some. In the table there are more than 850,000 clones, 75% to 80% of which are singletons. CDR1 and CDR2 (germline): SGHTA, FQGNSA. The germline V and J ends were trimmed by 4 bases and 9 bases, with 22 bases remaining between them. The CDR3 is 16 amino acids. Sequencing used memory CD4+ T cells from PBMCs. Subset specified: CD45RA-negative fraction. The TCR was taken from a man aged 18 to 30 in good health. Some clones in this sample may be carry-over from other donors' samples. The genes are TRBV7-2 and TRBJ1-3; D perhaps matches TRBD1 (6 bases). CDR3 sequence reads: CASSYAWGQSRGTIYF. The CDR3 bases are TGTGCCAGCAGCTATGCTTGGGGACAATCCCGGGGCACCATATATTTT.